These 3 T cell receptor beta chains were all obtained from the same sample, sequenced in a study of blood T cell repertoires in COVID-19. The method was immunoSEQ multiplex PCR; TCRdb's version includes in-frame clones alone and lacks a portion of them. The sample comprises approximately 260,000 clones, roughly 88% of which are singletons, and roughly 10% rests with the top ten. The sequenced sample was peripheral blood. The receptors stem from a woman aged 65 to 85 with COVID-19, enrolled during active disease.

This clone was observed once. The chain recombines TRBV24-1 with TRBJ2-2; 7 bases align to TRBD1. This CDR3 is built from 16 residues. From germline, CDR1 is KGHDR and CDR2 SFDVKD. The junction had 4 bases not matched to a gene; V was cut back by 4 bases and J by 0 bases. The DNA for the CDR3 is TGTGCCACCAGTGAGTTGGGACAGACGAACACCGGGGAGCTGTTTTTT. This translates into CATSELGQTNTGELFF.

The V gene is TRBV11-3, the J gene TRBJ2-5; D gene uncertain. V was cut by 3 bases and J by 5 bases, with 7 bases left in between. CDR3 length: 12 residues. Germline assignment: CDR1 SGHNT and CDR2 YENEEA. CDR3 loop: CASSFLPETQYF. DNA of the CDR3: TGTGCCAGCAGCTTCCTCCCGGAGACCCAGTACTTC.

CDR3 loop: CSAGDRSNYGYTF. For the CDR3, the DNA is TGCAGCGCCGGGGACAGATCTAACTATGGCTACACCTTC. The rearrangement links TRBV29-1 to TRBJ1-2, with TRBD1 identical over 7 bases. The CDR3 has 13 amino acids. The germline gives CDR1 SQVTM, CDR2 ANQGSEA. The trim removed 7 bases at V and 0 bases at J, leaving 5 bases unmatched.